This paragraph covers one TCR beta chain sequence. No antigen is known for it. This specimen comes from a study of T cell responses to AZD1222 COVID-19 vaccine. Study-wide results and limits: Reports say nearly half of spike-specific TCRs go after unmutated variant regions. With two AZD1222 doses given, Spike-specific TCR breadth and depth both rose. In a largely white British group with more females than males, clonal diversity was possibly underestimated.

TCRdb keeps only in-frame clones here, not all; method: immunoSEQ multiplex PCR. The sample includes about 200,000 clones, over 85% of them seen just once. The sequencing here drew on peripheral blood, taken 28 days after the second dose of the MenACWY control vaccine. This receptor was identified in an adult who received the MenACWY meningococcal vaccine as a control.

CDR3 DNA: TGTGCCAGCAGCCCTAGCACCGGTCGGGCCATAGAGACCCAGTACTTC. It specifies CASSPSTGRAIETQYF. The gene calls are TRBV3-1 (or the pseudogene TRBV3-2) and TRBJ2-5; D possibly corresponds to TRBD2 (5 bases). The CDR3 consists of 16 residues. V dropped 4 bases and J dropped 4 bases, with 19 bases sitting between them. Germline V CDR1 and CDR2: LGHDT, YNNKEL (reference sequence).